This T cell receptor (beta chain) was documented in a study of OX40 agonist ivuxolimab in advanced cancers. Turning to the study itself: Earlier treatment with anti-PD-1, anti-PD-L1 or anti-CTLA-4 was permitted, and roughly 42% had received some. Regarding the study as a whole: Circulating CD4+ and CD8+ T cells showed clonal expansion by week 6 at 0.1 to 3.0 mg/kg.

As regards this clone: Antigen specificity is unknown.

The protocol was immunoSEQ multiplex PCR, while the TCRdb copy is restricted to in-frame clones and leaves out a portion. The repertoire holds around 60,000 clones, with roughly 87% as singletons. The material sequenced was CD4+ or CD8+ T cells sorted from blood, taken in a trial of the OX40 agonist ivuxolimab. This clonotype was obtained from an adult with an advanced solid tumor such as melanoma, head and neck, liver or kidney cancer.

The CDR3 DNA reads TGTGCCAGCGCGTGGGCAGACCAAGAGACCCAGTACTTC. Translating it yields CASAWADQETQYF. The chain links TRBV7-9 to TRBJ2-5; unclear D gene. The V gene lost 8 bases and the J gene lost 0 bases, with 10 bases spanning the gap. This CDR3 region has 13 residues. Germline-derived CDR1 and CDR2 are SEHNR and FQNEAQ (reference sequence).